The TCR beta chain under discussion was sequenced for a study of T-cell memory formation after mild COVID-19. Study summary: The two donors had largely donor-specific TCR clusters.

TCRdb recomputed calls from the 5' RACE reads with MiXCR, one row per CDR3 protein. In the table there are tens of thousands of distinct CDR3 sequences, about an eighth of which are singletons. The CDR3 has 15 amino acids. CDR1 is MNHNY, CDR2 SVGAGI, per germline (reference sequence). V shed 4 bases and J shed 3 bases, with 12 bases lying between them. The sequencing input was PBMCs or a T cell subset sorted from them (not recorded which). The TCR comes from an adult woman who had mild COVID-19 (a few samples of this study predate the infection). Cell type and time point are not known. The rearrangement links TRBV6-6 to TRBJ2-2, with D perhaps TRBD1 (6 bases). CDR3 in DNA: TGTGCCAGCAGTTCCGGACAGTTCTACACCGGGGAGCTGTTTTTT. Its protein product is CASSSGQFYTGELFF.